Following are 32 T cell receptor beta chains from one sample sequenced in a study of molecular identifiers for immune sequencing clone quantification. MiXCR was run by TCRdb on the PCR reads, yielding one entry per CDR3 protein. The table records over 85,000 distinct CDR3 sequences, roughly 25% of them present only once. The specimen sequenced was naive CD8+ T cells from blood, with Jurkat cell RNA spiked in. Subset indicated: FACS-sorted CD8+CD4-CCR7+CD45RA+ naive T cells. Source of these receptors: a human donor in good health. Some libraries in this study had Jurkat cell RNA spiked in.

The chain combines TRBV19 with TRBJ2-7; 8 positions agree with TRBD2. The V gene end was trimmed by 0 bases and the J gene end by 0 bases; junction bases not matched to a gene: 4. CDR3 size: 16 residues. Germline V gene data show CDR1 as LNHDA and CDR2 as SQIVND (reference sequence). CDR3: CASSIDVAGSSYEQYF. CDR3 coding DNA: TGTGCCAGTAGTATAGATGTAGCGGGAAGCTCCTACGAGCAGTACTTC.

This chain links TRBV9 with TRBJ2-7, with D perhaps TRBD1 or TRBD2 (5 bases each). Germline V gene lookup returns CDR1 SGDLS and CDR2 YYNGEE. V shed 1 base and J shed 0 bases, with 11 bases lying between them. The CDR3 loop spans 15 amino acids. The CDR3: CASSVSPGSSYEQYF. DNA for the CDR3: TGTGCCAGCAGCGTATCCCCAGGGAGCTCCTACGAGCAGTACTTC.

This clonotype was seen repeatedly, ten times or more. The chain recombines TRBV2 with TRBJ1-4; 12 bases align to TRBD1. Germline V gives CDR1 SNHLY, CDR2 FYNNEI. V lost 6 bases to trimming and J lost 5 bases; unmatched junction nucleotides: 10. There are 17 residues in the CDR3. The CDR3, as DNA: TGTGCCAGCAGGCCCGGGACAGGGGGCTTGGAAAATGAAAAACTGTTTTTT. This sequence encodes CASRPGTGGLENEKLFF.

V gene TRBV14 combines with J gene TRBJ2-3; TRBD2 is a possible D gene (5 bases). This CDR3 comprises 18 residues. Trimming removed 0 bases from V and 0 bases from J, with 16 bases in between. Germline loops: CDR1 SGHDN, CDR2 FVKESK. CDR3 amino acids: CASSQDRVGLGSTDTQYF. The DNA of the CDR3 is TGTGCCAGCAGCCAAGATCGCGTTGGACTGGGGAGCACAGATACGCAGTATTTT.

V and J are TRBV18 and TRBJ1-1, with 9 bases identical to TRBD1. J gave up 1 base and V 3 bases, and 6 bases lay outside the gene matches. The CDR3 loop spans 16 amino acids. From germline, CDR1 is KGHSH and CDR2 LQKENI. This chain's CDR3 is CASSPRDRVRNTEAFF. In DNA form, the CDR3 reads TGTGCCAGCTCACCCCGGGACAGGGTTCGGAACACTGAAGCTTTCTTT.

About this clonotype: A much larger clone is a single base away; this may be a read error. In this CDR3 the conserved last residue, phenylalanine or tryptophan, is missing, so a read error is likely. The chain has TRBV28 and TRBJ1-5; D is undetermined. Looked up from germline, CDR1 is MDHEN and CDR2 is SYDVKM. The length of the CDR3 is 14 residues. Trimming pared 5 bases from V and 1 base from J, leaving 9 bases between. CDR3 DNA: TGTGCCAGCAGTGCCACGGGGAGCAATCAGCCCCAGCATTAT. This encodes CASSATGSNQPQHY.

This clonotype appeared many times. The gene calls are TRBV21-1 and TRBJ1-4; TRBD1, as called in the table, went unchecked against the DNA. TRBV21-1 is assigned pseudogene status. This CDR3 region has 14 residues. The CDR3 DNA reads TGTGCCAGCAGCAAAGGAGGGGGGTATGAAAAACTGTTTTTT. Translation gives CASSKGGGYEKLFF.

The chain recombines TRBV7-9 with TRBJ2-3; possible D gene TRBD1, 5 bases. The CDR3 length is 15 residues. Germline-derived CDR1 and CDR2 are SEHNR and FQNEAQ (reference sequence). V was trimmed by 5 bases and J by 8 bases, leaving 20 bases between them. This CDR3 reads CASSARRQFQGTQYF. As DNA, the CDR3 is TGTGCCAGCAGCGCCAGAAGACAGTTTCAGGGTACGCAGTATTTT.

J is TRBJ1-1 and V is TRBV4-3, with a weak D call TRBD1 (5 bases). Deletions cut 0 bases from V and 3 bases from J, with 14 bases between. The germline V gene encodes CDR1 LGHNA and CDR2 YSLEER. This CDR3 region has 16 residues. CDR3 region: CASSQDLTGGYTEAFF. As DNA, the CDR3 is TGCGCCAGCAGCCAAGATCTCACCGGGGGTTACACTGAAGCTTTCTTT.

The chain carries TRBV18 and TRBJ2-1; the match to TRBD1 covers 7 bases. The CDR3 has 15 residues. Trimming removed 0 bases from V and 4 bases from J; junction bases left unmatched: 3. Germline V gene lookup returns CDR1 KGHSH and CDR2 LQKENI. For the CDR3, the DNA is TGTGCCAGCTCACCACCTCCGGGACAGTACAATGAGCAGTTCTTC. Translation gives CASSPPPGQYNEQFF.

This clonotype was recorded a few times. This chain connects TRBV7-9 to TRBJ1-2, with D perhaps matching TRBD1 (6 bases). Germline values: CDR1 SEHNR, CDR2 FQNEAQ (reference sequence). This CDR3 comprises 15 residues. The V end was cut by 1 base, the J end by 4 bases, with 13 bases between. CDR3 loop: CASSLGRQVPYGYTF. The CDR3 bases are TGTGCCAGCAGCTTAGGGCGACAGGTCCCCTATGGCTACACCTTC.

The CDR3, as DNA: TGTGCCAGCAGCCAAGATCTTGGACTAGCGGGAGGAAGGGAGCAGTACTTC. This sequence encodes CASSQDLGLAGGREQYF. The chain is built from TRBV3-1 and TRBJ2-7; 14 bases align to TRBD2. Germline V CDR1 and CDR2: LGHDT, YNNKEL (reference sequence). V lost 0 bases and J lost 7; bases outside the gene matches: 8. CDR3 length: 17 residues.

The chain joins TRBV6-1 to TRBJ2-1; possible D gene TRBD2, 5 bases. V lost 8 bases and J 7 bases, leaving 15 bases between the germline ends. From germline, CDR1 is MNHNS and CDR2 SASEGT. The CDR3 spans 13 residues. CDR3 residues: CASGVARINEQFF. DNA of the CDR3: TGTGCCAGCGGCGTAGCGAGAATAAATGAGCAGTTCTTC.

DNA of the CDR3: TGTGCCAGCAGCCCCTTGCCCTCCTACGAGCAGTACTTC. It is translated as CASSPLPSYEQYF. The chain employs TRBV28 and TRBJ2-7; D is undetermined. Trimming took off 6 bases at V and 0 bases at J, with 9 bases between the two ends. This CDR3 is built from 13 residues. The V gene's germline CDR1 is MDHEN and CDR2 SYDVKM.

This clonotype showed up just a few times. The V gene is TRBV30, the J gene TRBJ2-7; weak D call: TRBD1 (5 bases). Germline V gene sequence: CDR1 GTSNPN, CDR2 SVGIG (reference sequence). The CDR3 sequence is 13 residues long. V lost 5 bases and J 3 bases, leaving 14 bases between the germline ends. CDR3 protein: CAWGALTHYEQYF. The DNA for the CDR3 is TGTGCCTGGGGGGCCCTAACACACTACGAGCAGTACTTC.

This chain joins TRBV5-6 and TRBJ2-5; 12 nucleotides match TRBD2. V lost 5 bases to trimming and J lost 5 bases; unmatched junction nucleotides: 10. The CDR3 has 16 amino acids. Per germline, CDR1 SGHDT and CDR2 YYEEEE. CDR3 in amino acids: CASSSRLAGVTETQYF. CDR3 bases: TGTGCCAGCAGTTCGCGACTAGCGGGAGTCACTGAGACCCAGTACTTC.

Remarks on this clonotype: A much more abundant neighbour one base away suggests this may be a read error. J is TRBJ2-7 and V is TRBV29-1; 11 positions agree with TRBD1. CDR1 SQVTM and CDR2 ANQGSEA come from the germline V gene. CDR3 length: 12 residues. For the CDR3, the DNA is TGCGGCGCATGGGACAGGGGGGGGGAGCAGTACTTC. This translates into CGAWDRGGEQYF.

This clonotype was seen many times. The CDR3 spells CASSEGPPYEQYF. The CDR3 DNA reads TGTGCCAGCAGCGAAGGACCTCCTTACGAGCAGTACTTC. The chain employs TRBV9 and TRBJ2-7, with D hard to call. The CDR3 sequence is 13 residues long. Trimming stripped 3 bases from V and 4 bases from J, with 11 bases between. CDR1 SGDLS and CDR2 YYNGEE come from the germline V gene.

This clonotype occurred a few times. The V gene is TRBV20-1, the J gene TRBJ1-1; no firm D call. V was cut by 3 bases and J by 6 bases, with 8 bases left in between. CDR1 and CDR2 (germline): DFQATT, SNEGSKA (reference sequence). The CDR3 is 11 amino acids. The CDR3 loop reads CSARSGPEAFF. The CDR3 DNA sequence: TGCAGTGCTAGGTCGGGCCCTGAAGCTTTCTTT.

This clonotype came up many times. The chain recombines TRBV6-5 with TRBJ1-1; 8 bases are shared with TRBD1. Germline CDR1 MNHEY, CDR2 SVGAGI. The CDR3 loop spans 15 amino acids. Trimming at V came to 6 bases and at J to 1 base, leaving 7 bases not matched to a gene. The CDR3 DNA reads TGTGCCAGCAGCCATGGGACAGGACCGAACACTGAAGCTTTCTTT. Translating it yields CASSHGTGPNTEAFF.

Remarks on this clonotype: Possible read error: a much larger clone is one base away. The CDR3 does not close with the conserved phenylalanine or tryptophan, likely indicating a read error. The chain recombines TRBV30 with TRBJ2-3; D is unresolved. Per the germline V gene, CDR1 is GTSNPN and CDR2 is SVGIG (reference sequence). V dropped 0 bases and J dropped 3 bases, with 4 bases sitting between them. The CDR3 totals 12 residues. This chain's CDR3 is CAWSVGTDTQYL. The CDR3 DNA is TGTGCCTGGAGTGTCGGGACAGATACGCAGTATCTT.

In its sample, this clonotype was seen a few times. The chain joins TRBV9 to TRBJ1-1; D unresolved. The V end lost 3 bases, the J end lost 0 bases, and 15 bases lay between the germline ends. Germline V gene data show CDR1 as SGDLS and CDR2 as YYNGEE. CDR3 size: 16 residues. CDR3 amino acids: CASSARSGLLNTEAFF. CDR3 nucleotides: TGTGCCAGCAGCGCCCGGTCGGGCCTTCTGAACACTGAAGCTTTCTTT.

This clonotype was detected ten times or more. This sequence joins TRBV29-1 and TRBJ2-6; 8 nucleotides line up with TRBD1. The CDR3 runs to 16 residues. V dropped 3 bases and J dropped 0; count of bases not matched to a gene: 4. Germline CDR1 SQVTM, CDR2 ANQGSEA. The CDR3 DNA reads as TGCAGCGTTGAGATCAGGGGGCTCTCTGGGGCCAACGTCCTGACTTTC. Protein: CSVEIRGLSGANVLTF.

For this clonotype: A junction boundary mismatches the germline segment, possibly from a read error. This chain joins TRBV5-3 and TRBJ2-1; 10 bases are a match to TRBD2. TRBV5-3 is filed as an ORF, its function uncertain. This CDR3 contains 17 residues. The chain's CDR3 is CASSLVPSGSSYNEQFF. CDR3 bases: TGTGCCAGCAGCTTGGTCCCTAGCGGGAGCTCCTACAATGAGCAGTTCTTC.

This clonotype has a count of ten or more. V usage is TRBV28 and J usage is TRBJ2-3; possibly TRBD1 for D (5 bases). Trimming pared 1 base from V and 2 bases from J, leaving 13 bases between. The CDR3 has 16 residues. Germline V lookup: CDR1 MDHEN, CDR2 SYDVKM. DNA for the CDR3: TGTGCCAGCAGTTTATCCTACGACAGTTTCACAGATACGCAGTATTTT. This sequence encodes CASSLSYDSFTDTQYF.

This clonotype was counted only a few times. J is TRBJ2-3 and V is TRBV2, with 9 bases fitting TRBD1. Per germline, CDR1 SNHLY and CDR2 FYNNEI. With V trimmed by 2 bases and J by 2 bases, 8 bases remained unmatched. The CDR3 totals 17 residues. The CDR3 spells CASSELGQGLSTDTQYF. The CDR3 nucleotides are TGTGCCAGCAGTGAATTGGGACAGGGCCTTTCCACAGATACGCAGTATTTT.

This rearrangement joins TRBV5-5 to TRBJ2-1; TRBD1 matches at 9 bases. The CDR3 sequence is 15 residues long. Looked up from germline, CDR1 is SGHKS and CDR2 is YYEKEE (reference sequence). V lost 4 bases and J lost 9; bases outside the gene matches: 11. CDR3: CASSEWTGAAGEQFF. DNA of the CDR3: TGTGCCAGCAGCGAATGGACAGGGGCCGCCGGTGAGCAGTTCTTC.

In its sample, this clonotype was seen many times. This chain links TRBV5-1 with TRBJ2-3; possibly TRBD1 for D (6 bases). The germline CDR1 and CDR2 sequences are SGHRS and YFSETQ. The CDR3 contains 16 residues. V was trimmed by 4 bases and J by 0 bases, leaving 15 bases between them. The DNA for the CDR3 is TGCGCCAGCAGCGGGGCAACAGGGATTAGCACAGATACGCAGTATTTT. Residues: CASSGATGISTDTQYF.

This chain connects TRBV15 to TRBJ2-7; weak D call: TRBD1 (6 bases). The length of the CDR3 is 17 residues. Germline V gene sequence: CDR1 LNHNV, CDR2 YYDKDF (reference sequence). V was clipped by 0 bases and J by 7 bases, with 22 bases between them. CDR3 amino acids: CATSREGPGHTGREQYF. DNA of the CDR3: TGTGCCACCAGCAGAGAAGGGCCGGGACATACAGGCCGTGAGCAGTACTTC.

This clonotype has only one observation. The V and J genes are TRBV24-1 and TRBJ1-1; no reliable D call. The CDR3 covers 13 residues. Germline-derived CDR1 and CDR2 are KGHDR and SFDVKD. V lost 4 bases, J lost 1 base, and 6 bases lay in between. The CDR3 bases are TGTGCCACCAGTGACACGGGGAACACTGAAGCTTTCTTT. Translated: CATSDTGNTEAFF.

This clonotype has just a few counts. V is TRBV7-3 and J is TRBJ2-1; the D call may be TRBD1 or TRBD2 (5 bases each). Deletions cut 5 bases from V and 3 bases from J, with 14 bases between. The CDR3 spans 15 residues. Germline V lookup: CDR1 SGHTA, CDR2 FQGTGA. CDR3 DNA: TGTGCCAGCAGCGCCCAGGGACGCGACTACAATGAGCAGTTCTTC. This gives the protein CASSAQGRDYNEQFF. Filled out from reference TRBV7-3 and TRBJ2-1, the complete variable domain reads GAGVSQTPSNKVTEKGKYVELRCDPISGHTALYWYRQSLGQGPEFLIYFQGTGAADDSGLPNDRFFAVRPEGSVSTLKIQRTERGDSAVYLCASSAQGRDYNEQFFGPGTRLTVL.

Comments on this clonotype: One junction end disagrees with the germline gene, perhaps due to a read error. V and J are TRBV4-3 and TRBJ2-7, with D possibly TRBD2 on 5 matching bases. This CDR3 spans 15 amino acids. Germline V gives CDR1 LGHNA, CDR2 YSLEER. This CDR3 reads CTSSRTLMKSGEQYF. The CDR3 nucleotides are TGCACCAGCAGCCGGACTCTTATGAAGTCCGGGGAGCAGTACTTC.